This T cell receptor (beta chain) was captured by sequencing in a study of CD8 T cells in ankylosing spondylitis. Study conclusions and caveats: Disease-associated clones were CD8+ and fairly uncommon in peripheral blood. Before this, some motif variants had been reported in reactive arthritis synovial fluid and blood. Disease-linked clones were reportedly significantly enriched in matched ankylosing spondylitis synovial fluid. Seemingly characteristic of ankylosing spondylitis blood was a TCR beta motif consisting of under ten highly homologous variants.

This CDR3 has 13 amino acids. CDR1 is DFQATT, CDR2 SNEGSKA, per germline (reference sequence). Losses at the gene ends were 3 bases for V and 8 bases for J; bases not matched to a gene: 5. Concerning this clonotype: Antigen: not known.

5'-RACE, quantitative and with molecular barcodes, yielded the TCR beta libraries. Using its own MiXCR run on the 5' RACE reads, TCRdb lists one record per CDR3 protein. The data show approximately 500,000 distinct CDR3 sequences, about 13% seen once. This TCR was sampled from a male donor with ankylosing spondylitis. Source material: blood, either unsorted or a sorted T cell fraction (not recorded which). J is TRBJ2-2 and V is TRBV20-1, with 8 nucleotides matching TRBD1. This chain's CDR3 is CSARGTGLGELFF. In nucleotides, the CDR3 is TGCAGTGCTAGGGGGACAGGTCTTGGGGAGCTGTTTTTT.